This T cell receptor (beta chain) stems from a study of T cell responses to AZD1222 COVID-19 vaccine. The assay was immunoSEQ multiplex PCR, and TCRdb's table has in-frame clones only and misses some. The data show 120,000 or so clones, around 87% seen once. V shed 1 base and J shed 2 bases, with 12 bases lying between them. This CDR3 has 15 residues. In germline, CDR1 is SGHAT, CDR2 FQDESV (reference sequence). The TCR sequence derives from an adult in good health. The chain is built from TRBV11-1 and TRBJ2-7; D might be TRBD2 (5 bases). The specimen comprised peripheral blood, sampled on day 0 of AZD1222 vaccination. CDR3 nucleotides: TGTGCCAGCAGCTTAGTATCTAGCCGCACCTACGAGCAGTACTTC. It yields the protein CASSLVSSRTYEQYF.